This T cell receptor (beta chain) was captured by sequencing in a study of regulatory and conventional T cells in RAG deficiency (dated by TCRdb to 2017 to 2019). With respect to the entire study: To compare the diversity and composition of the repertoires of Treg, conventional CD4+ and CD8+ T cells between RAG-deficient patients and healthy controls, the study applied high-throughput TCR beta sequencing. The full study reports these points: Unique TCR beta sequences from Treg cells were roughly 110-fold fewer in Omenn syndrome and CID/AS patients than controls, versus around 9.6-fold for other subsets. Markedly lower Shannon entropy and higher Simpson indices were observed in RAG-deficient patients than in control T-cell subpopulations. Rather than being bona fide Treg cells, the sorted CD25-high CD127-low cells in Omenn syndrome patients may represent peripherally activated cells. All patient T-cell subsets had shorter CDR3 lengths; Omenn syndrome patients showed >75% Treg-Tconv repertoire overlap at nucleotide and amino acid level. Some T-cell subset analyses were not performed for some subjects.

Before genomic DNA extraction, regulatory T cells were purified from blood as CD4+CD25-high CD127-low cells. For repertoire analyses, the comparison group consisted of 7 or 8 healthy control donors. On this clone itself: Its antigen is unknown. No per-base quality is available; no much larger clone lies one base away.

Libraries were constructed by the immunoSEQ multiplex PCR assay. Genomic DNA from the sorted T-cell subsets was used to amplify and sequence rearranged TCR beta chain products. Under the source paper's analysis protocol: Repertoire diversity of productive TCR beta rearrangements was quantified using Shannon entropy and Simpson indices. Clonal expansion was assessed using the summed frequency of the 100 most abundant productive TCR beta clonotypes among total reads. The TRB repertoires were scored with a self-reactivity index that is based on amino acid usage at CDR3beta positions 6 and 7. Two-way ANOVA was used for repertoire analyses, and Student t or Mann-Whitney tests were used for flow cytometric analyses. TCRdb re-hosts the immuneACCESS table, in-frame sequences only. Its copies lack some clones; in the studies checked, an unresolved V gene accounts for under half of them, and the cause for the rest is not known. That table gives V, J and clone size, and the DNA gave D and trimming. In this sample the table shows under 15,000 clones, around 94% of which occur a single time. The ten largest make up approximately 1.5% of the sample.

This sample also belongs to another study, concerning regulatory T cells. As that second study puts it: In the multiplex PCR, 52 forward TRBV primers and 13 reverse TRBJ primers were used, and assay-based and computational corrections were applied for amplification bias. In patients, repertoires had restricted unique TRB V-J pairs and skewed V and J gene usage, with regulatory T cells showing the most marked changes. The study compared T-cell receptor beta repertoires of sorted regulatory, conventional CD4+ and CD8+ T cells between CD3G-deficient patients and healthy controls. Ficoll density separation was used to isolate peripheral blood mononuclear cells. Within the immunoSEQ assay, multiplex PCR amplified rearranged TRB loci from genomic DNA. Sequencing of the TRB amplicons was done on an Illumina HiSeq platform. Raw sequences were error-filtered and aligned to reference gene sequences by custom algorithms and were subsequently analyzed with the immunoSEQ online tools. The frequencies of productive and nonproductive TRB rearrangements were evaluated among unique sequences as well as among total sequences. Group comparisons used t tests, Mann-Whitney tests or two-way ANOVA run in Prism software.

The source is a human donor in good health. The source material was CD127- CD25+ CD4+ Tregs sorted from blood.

The sequence in DNA is TGCGCCAGCAGCTTGGGGCGGTTGAACACTGAAGCTTTCTTT. The resulting protein is CASSLGRLNTEAFF. The V and J genes are TRBV5-1 and TRBJ1-1, with the D gene too uncertain to name. V is pared back by 0 bases and J by 0 bases, with 6 bases lying between the germline termini. Including the terminal cysteine and phenylalanine, the CDR3 comprises 14 residues. The read is trimmed to its CDR3 DNA, 42 bases read in frame from base 1. Reading the germline V gene gives CDR1 SGHRS and CDR2 YFSETQ.